This entry concerns a single T cell receptor beta chain. Antigen unknown. CDR1 is LGHNA and CDR2 is YSLEER in the germline V gene. Trimming removed 3 bases from V and 8 bases from J, with 16 bases in between. This CDR3 contains 15 residues. This record belongs to a study of cytomegalovirus exposure and HLA in healthy donors. The overall study: The 95 to 150 validation repertoires used a platform that matched the one used for the 666 first-cohort repertoires, as a later analysis reported.

Study-wide results and limits: A classifier reportedly called cytomegalovirus status with high sensitivity and specificity. Most TCRs appeared rarely, but some public TCRs recurred in many donors.

Here immunoSEQ multiplex PCR was the method, and the copy in TCRdb shows in-frame clones only, minus some. The sample shows about 120,000 clones, approximately 87% of them seen only once. This chain connects TRBV4-3 to TRBJ1-4; D may be TRBD1 (5 bases). The sequence was obtained from a woman in her late teens or twenties in good health and CMV-seropositive. Sequencing was done on a sample of PBMCs. CDR3 in amino acids: CASSQGLLDSEKLFF. CDR3 bases: TGCGCCAGCAGCCAGGGACTCCTAGACAGCGAAAAACTGTTTTTT.